This TCR beta chain was identified in a study of cytomegalovirus exposure and HLA in healthy donors. Study-level background: Out of about 190 million T cells, an earlier analysis found roughly 110 million unique TCR beta sequences in total. A preliminary data release comprised roughly 80 million unique TCRs obtained from HLA-typed donors.

V was trimmed by 0 bases and J by 5 bases, leaving 10 bases between them. The V gene's germline CDR1 is LGHNA and CDR2 YSLEER. This CDR3 is 14 amino acids long. Overall study results and limits: Reports indicated that the classifier achieved high specificity and sensitivity in diagnosing cytomegalovirus status. The study designated 160 or so TCR beta chains cytomegalovirus-associated.

With 60 Vbeta and 13 Jbeta primers, the PCR was carried out. Using immunoSEQ multiplex PCR, the repertoire was profiled, and TCRdb retains in-frame clones only, with some absent. The sample holds under 85,000 clones; almost 70% are singletons and the top ten take under 20%. Worth noting for this clone: Antigen specificity is unknown.

This sequence originates from a man aged 40-49 years in good health and CMV-seropositive. V and J are TRBV4-3 and TRBJ1-2; TRBD1 might be the D (5 bases). Sequencing input: PBMCs. The CDR3 region has the DNA TGCGCCAGCAGCCAAGATTCGGACATTTATGGCTACACCTTC. It yields the protein CASSQDSDIYGYTF.